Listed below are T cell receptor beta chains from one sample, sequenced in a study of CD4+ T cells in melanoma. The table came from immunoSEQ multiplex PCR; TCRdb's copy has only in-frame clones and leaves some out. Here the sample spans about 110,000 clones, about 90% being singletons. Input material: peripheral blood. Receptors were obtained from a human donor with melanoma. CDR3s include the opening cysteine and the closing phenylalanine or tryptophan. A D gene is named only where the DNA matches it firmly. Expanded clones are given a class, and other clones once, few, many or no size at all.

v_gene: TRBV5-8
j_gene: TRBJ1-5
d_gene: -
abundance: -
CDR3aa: CASSLAPAGTGNQPQHF
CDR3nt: TGTGCCAGCAGCTTGGCCCCTGCAGGAACGGGCAATCAGCCCCAGCATTTT

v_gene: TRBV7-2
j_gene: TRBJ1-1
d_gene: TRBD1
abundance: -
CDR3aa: CASSLVGGQVNTEAFF
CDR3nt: TGTGCCAGCAGCTTAGTTGGCGGACAGGTTAACACTGAAGCTTTCTTT

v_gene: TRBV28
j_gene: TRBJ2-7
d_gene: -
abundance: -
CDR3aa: CASRKEGVGYEQYF
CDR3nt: TGTGCCAGCAGAAAAGAGGGGGTCGGCTACGAGCAGTACTTC

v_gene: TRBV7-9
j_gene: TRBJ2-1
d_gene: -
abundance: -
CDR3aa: CASSFPYPQGYEQFF
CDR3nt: TGTGCCAGCAGCTTCCCCTATCCCCAGGGGTATGAGCAGTTCTTC

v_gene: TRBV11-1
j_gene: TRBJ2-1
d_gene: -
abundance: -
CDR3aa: CASSVNPNEQFF
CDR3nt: TGTGCCAGCAGCGTCAACCCCAATGAGCAGTTCTTC

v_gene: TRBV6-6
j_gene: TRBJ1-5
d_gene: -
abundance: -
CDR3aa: CASSFSRPNQPQHF
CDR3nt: TGTGCCAGCAGTTTCTCACGGCCCAATCAGCCCCAGCATTTT

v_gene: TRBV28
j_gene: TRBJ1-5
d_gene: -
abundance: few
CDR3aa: CASFGLGRPQHF
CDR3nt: TGTGCCAGCTTTGGGTTGGGACGGCCCCAGCATTTT

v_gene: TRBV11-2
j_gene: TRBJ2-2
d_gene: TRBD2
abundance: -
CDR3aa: CASRLAEATGELFF
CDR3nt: TGTGCCAGCAGACTAGCGGAGGCCACCGGGGAGCTGTTTTTT

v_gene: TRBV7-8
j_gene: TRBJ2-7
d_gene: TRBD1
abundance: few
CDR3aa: CASSTPRTGHPYEQYF
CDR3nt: TGTGCCAGCAGCACTCCCCGGACAGGCCATCCCTACGAGCAGTACTTC

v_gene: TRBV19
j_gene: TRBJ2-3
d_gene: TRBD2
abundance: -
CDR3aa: CASSIDRGTRDTQYF
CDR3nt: TGTGCCAGTAGTATAGATCGGGGGACTAGAGATACGCAGTATTTT

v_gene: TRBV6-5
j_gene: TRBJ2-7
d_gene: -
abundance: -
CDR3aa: CASSIFYEQYF
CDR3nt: TGTGCCAGCAGTATCTTCTACGAGCAGTACTTC

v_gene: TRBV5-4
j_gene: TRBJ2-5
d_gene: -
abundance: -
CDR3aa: CASSPEWSEETQYF
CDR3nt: TGTGCCAGCAGCCCAGAATGGTCTGAAGAGACCCAGTACTTC

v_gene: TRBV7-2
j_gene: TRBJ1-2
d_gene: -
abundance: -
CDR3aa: CASSLARGNYGYTF
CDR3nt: TGTGCCAGCAGCTTAGCGAGAGGAAACTATGGCTACACCTTC

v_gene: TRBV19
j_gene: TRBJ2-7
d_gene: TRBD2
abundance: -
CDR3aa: CASSGTDGTSFRYEQYF
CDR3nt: TGTGCCAGTAGTGGCACAGACGGGACTAGCTTTAGGTACGAGCAGTACTTC

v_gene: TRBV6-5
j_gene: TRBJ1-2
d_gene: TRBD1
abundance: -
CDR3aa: CASQMGQGGGYTF
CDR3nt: TGTGCCAGCCAGATGGGACAGGGGGGCGGCTACACCTTC

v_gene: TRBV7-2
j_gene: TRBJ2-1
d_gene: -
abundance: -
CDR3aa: CASSLGRDNEQFF
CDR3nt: TGTGCCAGCAGCTTGGGGCGCGACAATGAGCAGTTCTTC

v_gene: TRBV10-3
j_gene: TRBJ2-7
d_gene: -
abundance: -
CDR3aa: CAISNRSYEQYF
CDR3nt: TGTGCCATCAGTAACCGATCCTACGAGCAGTACTTC

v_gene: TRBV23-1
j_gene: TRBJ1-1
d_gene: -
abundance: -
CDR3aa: CASSHHKGGVGTPYTEAFF
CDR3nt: TGCGCCAGCAGTCACCACAAAGGAGGGGTGGGAACCCCCTACACTGAAGCTTTCTTT

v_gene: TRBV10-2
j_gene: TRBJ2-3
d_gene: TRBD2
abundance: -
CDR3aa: CASSGLAGVEDTQYF
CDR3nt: TGCGCCAGCAGTGGGCTAGCGGGAGTCGAGGATACGCAGTATTTT

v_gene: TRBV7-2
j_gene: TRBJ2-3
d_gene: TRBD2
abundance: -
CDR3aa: CASSLVAGASTDTQYF
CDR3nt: TGTGCCAGCAGCCTCGTAGCGGGAGCTAGCACAGATACGCAGTATTTT

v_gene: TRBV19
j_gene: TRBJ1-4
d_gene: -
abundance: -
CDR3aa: CASRRAATGEKLFF
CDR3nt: TGTGCCAGTAGGCGTGCAGCAACGGGTGAAAAACTGTTTTTT

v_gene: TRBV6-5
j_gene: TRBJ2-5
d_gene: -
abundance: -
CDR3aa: CASSGIRETQYF
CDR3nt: TGTGCCAGCAGTGGTATCCGGGAGACCCAGTACTTC

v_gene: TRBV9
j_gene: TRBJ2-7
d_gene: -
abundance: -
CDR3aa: CASSVAAGTYEQYF
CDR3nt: TGTGCCAGCAGCGTAGCTGCCGGGACCTACGAGCAGTACTTC

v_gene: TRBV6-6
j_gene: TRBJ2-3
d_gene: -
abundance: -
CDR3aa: CASTSTGLITDTQYF
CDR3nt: TGTGCCAGCACTTCTACGGGACTGATCACAGATACGCAGTATTTT

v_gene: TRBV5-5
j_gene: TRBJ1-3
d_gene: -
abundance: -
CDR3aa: CASSLAGLGNTIYF
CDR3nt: TGTGCCAGCAGCCTAGCAGGGTTGGGGAACACCATATATTTT

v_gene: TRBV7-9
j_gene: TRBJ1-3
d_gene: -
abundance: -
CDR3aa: CASQGITSGNTIYF
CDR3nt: TGTGCCAGCCAGGGTATCACATCTGGAAACACCATATATTTT

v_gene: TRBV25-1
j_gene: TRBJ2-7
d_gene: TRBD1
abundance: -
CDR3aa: CASSADSDRGAYEQYF
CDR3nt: TGTGCCAGCAGTGCGGACTCCGACAGGGGTGCTTACGAGCAGTACTTC

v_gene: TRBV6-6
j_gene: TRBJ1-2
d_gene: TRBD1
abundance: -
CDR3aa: CAADGAGGIKNYGYTF
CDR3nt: TGTGCCGCAGACGGGGCAGGGGGTATCAAGAACTATGGCTACACCTTC

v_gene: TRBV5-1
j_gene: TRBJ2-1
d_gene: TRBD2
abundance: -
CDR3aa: CASSLAPSGGENNEQFF
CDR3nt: TGCGCCAGCAGCTTGGCCCCTAGCGGGGGGGAAAACAATGAGCAGTTCTTC

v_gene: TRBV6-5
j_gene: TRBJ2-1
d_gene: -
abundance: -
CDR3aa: CASSYRDIAYNEQFF
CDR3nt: TGTGCCAGCAGCTACCGGGACATAGCTTACAATGAGCAGTTCTTC

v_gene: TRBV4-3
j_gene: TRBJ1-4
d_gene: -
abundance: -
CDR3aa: CASSQDWGRVGEKLFF
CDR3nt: TGCGCCAGCAGCCAAGATTGGGGCAGGGTTGGTGAAAAACTGTTTTTT

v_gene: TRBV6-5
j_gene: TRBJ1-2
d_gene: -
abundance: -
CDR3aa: CASSYSLAGPLYGYTF
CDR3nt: TGTGCCAGCAGTTACTCCCTGGCGGGGCCCCTTTATGGCTACACCTTC

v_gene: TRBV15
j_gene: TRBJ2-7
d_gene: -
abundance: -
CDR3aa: CATSRDNSREQYF
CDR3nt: TGTGCCACCAGCAGAGATAACTCGCGGGAGCAGTACTTC

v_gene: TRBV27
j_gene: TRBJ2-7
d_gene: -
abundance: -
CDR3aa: CASSLWAGRTYEQYF
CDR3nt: TGTGCCAGCAGTTTATGGGCTGGCAGGACCTACGAGCAGTACTTC

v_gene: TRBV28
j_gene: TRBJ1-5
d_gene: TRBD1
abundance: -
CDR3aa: CASSLRGTAHLNQPQHF
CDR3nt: TGTGCCAGCAGTTTGAGGGGGACAGCCCATTTGAATCAGCCCCAGCATTTT

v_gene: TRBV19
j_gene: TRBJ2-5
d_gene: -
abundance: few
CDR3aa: CASTPGTFRRETQYF
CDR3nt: TGTGCCAGTACCCCCGGGACTTTTCGGAGGGAGACCCAGTACTTC

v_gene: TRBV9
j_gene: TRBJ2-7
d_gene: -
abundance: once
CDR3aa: CASSNGYEQYF
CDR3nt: TGTGCCAGCAGCAACGGCTACGAGCAGTACTTC

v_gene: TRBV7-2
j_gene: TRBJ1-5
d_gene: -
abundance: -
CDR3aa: CASSFRDQPQHF
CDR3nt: TGTGCCAGCAGCTTCCGGGATCAGCCCCAGCATTTT

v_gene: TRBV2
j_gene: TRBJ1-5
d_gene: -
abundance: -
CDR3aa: CASSRSTRDQPQHF
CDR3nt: TGTGCCAGCAGTAGAAGCACGAGGGATCAGCCCCAGCATTTT

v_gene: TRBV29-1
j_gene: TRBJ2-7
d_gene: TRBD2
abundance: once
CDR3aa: CSVLADLSYEQYF
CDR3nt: TGCAGCGTTCTAGCGGACCTCTCCTACGAGCAGTACTTC

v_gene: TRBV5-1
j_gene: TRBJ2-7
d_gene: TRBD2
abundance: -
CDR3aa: CASSHNPSGGYEQYF
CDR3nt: TGCGCCAGCAGCCATAATCCTAGCGGGGGGTACGAGCAGTACTTC

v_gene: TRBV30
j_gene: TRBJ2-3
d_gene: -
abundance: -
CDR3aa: CAWSVLRGLFGDTQYF
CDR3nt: TGTGCCTGGAGTGTCCTTCGGGGGCTCTTCGGAGATACGCAGTATTTT

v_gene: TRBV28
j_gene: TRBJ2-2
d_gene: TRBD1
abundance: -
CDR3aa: CASSGQGGETGELFF
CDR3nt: TGTGCCAGCAGCGGACAGGGCGGGGAGACCGGGGAGCTGTTTTTT

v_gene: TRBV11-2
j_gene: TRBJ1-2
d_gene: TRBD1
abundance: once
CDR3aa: CASSKDRGYGYTF
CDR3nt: TGTGCCAGCAGCAAGGACAGGGGCTATGGCTACACCTTC

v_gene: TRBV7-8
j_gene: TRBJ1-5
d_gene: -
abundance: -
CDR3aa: CASSLEGVSNQPQHF
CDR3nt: TGTGCCAGCAGCTTAGAAGGGGTTAGCAATCAGCCCCAGCATTTT